This T cell receptor (beta chain) was obtained from a study of early T cells in non-severe SARS-CoV-2 infection. The CDR3 is made up of 15 amino acids. Trimming took off 1 base at V and 0 bases at J, with 10 bases between the two ends. Germline V CDR1 and CDR2: SQVTM, ANQGSEA. Unique molecular identifiers were affixed to single, distinct cDNA molecules. One entry per CDR3 protein, called by TCRdb with MiXCR from the 5' RACE reads. Here the sample spans under 85,000 distinct CDR3 sequences, about 13% being singletons. This clonotype was seen more than once but under ten times. Input material: whole blood. The origin of this receptor is an adult who was a healthcare worker with PCR-confirmed SARS-CoV-2 infection or an uninfected control (not recorded which). The rearrangement joins TRBV29-1 to TRBJ2-1; D is unresolved. CDR3: CSVEVGVHSYNEQFF. CDR3 bases: TGCAGCGTTGAAGTTGGCGTTCACTCCTACAATGAGCAGTTCTTC.